This T cell receptor beta chain was profiled in a study of T cell responses to AZD1222 COVID-19 vaccine (dated by TCRdb to the early 2020s). Study-wide context: AZD1222 recipients given second doses at about 4 weeks or at about 12 weeks were pooled, since spike-specific TCR depth and breadth were not found to differ between the two schedules. TCR sequencing covered more than 230 trial participants: 200 to 210 given two doses of AZD1222 and 26 given two doses of MenACWY control vaccine. Trial participants were enrolled by age into subgroups of 18-55, 56-69 and 70-plus years, and roughly 150, 30 and 60 TCR-sequenced participants, respectively, were included in these subgroups. Overall results and qualifications from the work: The 56-69-year group was small, and its depth increase did not reach significance, likely because of low power. Epitopes outside the regions mutated in the B.1.351 and B.1.1.7 variants were reportedly recognized by nearly half of the unique spike-specific TCRs. CD4 TCRs associated with the vaccine covered the entire spike protein, and the dominant responses were in regions 160-218 and 743-854. Because no day 14 peak-response samples were available, repertoires were characterized only after the peak T cell response. After two AZD1222 doses, spike-specific TCR breadth and depth were significantly higher than at day 0 and than in MenACWY recipients. Participants were mostly white British and included more females than males, and it was suggested by the authors that clonal diversity may have been underestimated. Conclusions about previously exposed vaccinees are limited, since just five to seven AZD1222 recipients were seropositive for SARS-CoV-2 at baseline.

The junction shows trimming of 5 bases on V and 8 bases on J, and the gene matches do not reach 7 bases of it. The germline V gene specifies MNHEY as CDR1 and SVGAGI as CDR2. Its CDR3 holds 13 amino acids, cysteine through phenylalanine. Solely the CDR3 DNA is kept, with 39 bases framed from the first base. The time point tag for this specimen amounts to: baseline before first vaccination. Samples from vaccinated people were obtained from the UK trials COV001 and COV002, which included a single-blind randomized controlled phase 2/3 trial of AZD1222 (ChAdOx1 nCoV-19) in healthy adults. For TCRbeta chain sequencing, PBMC samples were collected from trial participants at day 0 and at day 28 after the second dose. Concerning this clone itself: Its cognate antigen has yet to be identified. Per-base quality was not reported, and no clone a single base away is much larger than it.

The CDR3 regions of human TCRbeta chains were analyzed by immunosequencing. The original pipeline was this. Repertoire TCRs were checked for matches against a reference library of SARS-CoV-2-specific TCRs that had been generated using the MIRA antigen-specificity platform. Breadth was defined as the fraction of unique TCRs that were SARS-CoV-2-associated. Depth was defined as the fraction of total T cells that were SARS-CoV-2-associated. Using the MIRA data, each spike-specific TCR was mapped to the spike region that the TCR reacts to and placed in a CD4 or CD8 class. Log10-transformed breadth and depth values were compared by one-way ANOVA with Sidak's multiple comparisons tests. TCRdb retrieved this table from immuneACCESS and kept in-frame rearrangements only. Not all clones are present; in checked studies, unresolved V genes account for under half, and no reason is known for the remainder. V, J and clone size reflect that table, while D and trimming were determined from the DNA. This sample gives under 200,000 clones in total; around 92% of them show up just once. In total, the top ten clones hold roughly 1.4% of the sample.

The sample consisted of peripheral blood, taken on day 0 of AZD1222 vaccination. Recombination joined TRBV6-5 with TRBJ1-2, with 8 middle bases fitting TRBD1. This TCR derives from an adult in good health. The CDR3 corresponds to CASSRGTGLGYTF. In nucleotide form, the sequence is TGTGCCAGCAGTAGGGGGACAGGACTCGGCTACACCTTC.